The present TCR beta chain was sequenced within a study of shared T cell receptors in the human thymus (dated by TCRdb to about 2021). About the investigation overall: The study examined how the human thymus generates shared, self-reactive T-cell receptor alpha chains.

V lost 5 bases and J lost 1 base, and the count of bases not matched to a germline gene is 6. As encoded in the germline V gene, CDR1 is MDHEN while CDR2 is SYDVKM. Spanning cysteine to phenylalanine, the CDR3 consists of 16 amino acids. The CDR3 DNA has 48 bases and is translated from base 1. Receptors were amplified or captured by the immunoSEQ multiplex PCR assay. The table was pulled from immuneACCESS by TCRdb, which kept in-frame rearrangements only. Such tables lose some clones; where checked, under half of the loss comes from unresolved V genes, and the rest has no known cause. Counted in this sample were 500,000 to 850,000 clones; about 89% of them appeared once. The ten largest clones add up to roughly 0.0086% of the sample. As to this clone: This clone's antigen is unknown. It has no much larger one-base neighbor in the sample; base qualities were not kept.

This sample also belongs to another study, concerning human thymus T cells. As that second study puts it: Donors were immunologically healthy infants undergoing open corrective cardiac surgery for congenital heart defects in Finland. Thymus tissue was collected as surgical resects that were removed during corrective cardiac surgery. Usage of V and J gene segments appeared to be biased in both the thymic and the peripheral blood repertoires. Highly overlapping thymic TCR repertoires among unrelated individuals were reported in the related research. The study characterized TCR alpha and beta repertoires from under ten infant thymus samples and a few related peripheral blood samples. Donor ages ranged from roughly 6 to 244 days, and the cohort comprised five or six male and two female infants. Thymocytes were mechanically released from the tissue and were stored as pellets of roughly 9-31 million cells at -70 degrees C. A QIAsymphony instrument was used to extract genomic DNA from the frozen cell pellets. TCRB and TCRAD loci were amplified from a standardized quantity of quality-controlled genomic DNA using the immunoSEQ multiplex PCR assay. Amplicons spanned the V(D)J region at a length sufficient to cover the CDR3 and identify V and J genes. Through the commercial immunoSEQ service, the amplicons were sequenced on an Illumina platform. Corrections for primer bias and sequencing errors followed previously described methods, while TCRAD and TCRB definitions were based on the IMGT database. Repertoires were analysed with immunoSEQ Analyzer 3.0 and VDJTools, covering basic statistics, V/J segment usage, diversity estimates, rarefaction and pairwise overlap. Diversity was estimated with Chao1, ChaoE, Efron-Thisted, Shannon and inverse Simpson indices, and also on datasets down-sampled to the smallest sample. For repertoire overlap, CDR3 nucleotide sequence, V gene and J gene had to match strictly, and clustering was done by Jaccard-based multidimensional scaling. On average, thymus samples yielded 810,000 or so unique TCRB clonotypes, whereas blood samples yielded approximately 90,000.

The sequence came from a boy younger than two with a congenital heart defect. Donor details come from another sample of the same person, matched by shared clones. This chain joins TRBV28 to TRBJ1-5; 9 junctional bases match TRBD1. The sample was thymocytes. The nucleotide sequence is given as TGTGCCAGCAGTCCATGGGACAGGGCGAGCAATCAGCCCCAGCATTTT. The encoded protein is CASSPWDRASNQPQHF.